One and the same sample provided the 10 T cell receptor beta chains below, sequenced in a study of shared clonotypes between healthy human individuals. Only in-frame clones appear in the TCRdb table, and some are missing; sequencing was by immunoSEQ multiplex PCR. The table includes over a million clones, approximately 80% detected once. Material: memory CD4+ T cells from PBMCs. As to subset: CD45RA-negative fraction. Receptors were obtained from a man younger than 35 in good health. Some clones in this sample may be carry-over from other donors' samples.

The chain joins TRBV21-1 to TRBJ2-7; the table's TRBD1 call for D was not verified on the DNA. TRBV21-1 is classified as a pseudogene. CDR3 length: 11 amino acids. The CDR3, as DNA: TGTGCCAGCAGGGACATGGGGACAGGGAGGGTC. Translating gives CASRDMGTGRV.

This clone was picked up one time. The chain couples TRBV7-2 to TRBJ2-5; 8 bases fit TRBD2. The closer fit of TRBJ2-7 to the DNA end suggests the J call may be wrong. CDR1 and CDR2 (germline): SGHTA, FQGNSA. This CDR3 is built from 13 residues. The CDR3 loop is CASSKGTSYEQYF. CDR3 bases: TGTGCCAGCAGCAAAGGGACTAGCTACGAGCAGTACTTC.

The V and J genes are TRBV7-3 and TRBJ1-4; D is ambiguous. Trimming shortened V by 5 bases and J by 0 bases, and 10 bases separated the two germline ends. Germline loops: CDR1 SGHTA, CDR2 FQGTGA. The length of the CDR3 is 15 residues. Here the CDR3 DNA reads TGTGCCAGCAGCGTCGGTCTTGCAACTAATGAAAAACTGTTTTTT. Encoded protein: CASSVGLATNEKLFF.

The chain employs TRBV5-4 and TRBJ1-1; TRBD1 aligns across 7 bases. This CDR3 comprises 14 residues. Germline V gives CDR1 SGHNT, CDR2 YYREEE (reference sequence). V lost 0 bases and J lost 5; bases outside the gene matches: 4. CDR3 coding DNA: TGTGCCAGCAGCTTGGCGACGGACAGGACTGAAGCTTTCTTT. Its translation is CASSLATDRTEAFF.

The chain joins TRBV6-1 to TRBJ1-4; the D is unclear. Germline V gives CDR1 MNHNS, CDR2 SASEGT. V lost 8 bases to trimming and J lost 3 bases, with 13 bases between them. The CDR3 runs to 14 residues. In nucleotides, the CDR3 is TGTGCCAGCCGAGCGGACCCGGCTAATGAAAAACTGTTTTTT. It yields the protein CASRADPANEKLFF.

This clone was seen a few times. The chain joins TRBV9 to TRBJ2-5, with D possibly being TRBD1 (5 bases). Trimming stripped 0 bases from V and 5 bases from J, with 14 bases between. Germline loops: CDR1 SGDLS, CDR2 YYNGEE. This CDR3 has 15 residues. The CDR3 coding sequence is TGTGCCAGCAGCGTAGTGGCAGGGTATACGGAGACCCAGTACTTC. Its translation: CASSVVAGYTETQYF.

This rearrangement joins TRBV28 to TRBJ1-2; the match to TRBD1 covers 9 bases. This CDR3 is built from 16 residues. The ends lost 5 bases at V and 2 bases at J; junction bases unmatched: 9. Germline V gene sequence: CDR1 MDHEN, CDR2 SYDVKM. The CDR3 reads CASSATQGAGNYGYTF. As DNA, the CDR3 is TGTGCCAGCAGTGCGACACAGGGGGCAGGAAACTATGGCTACACCTTC.

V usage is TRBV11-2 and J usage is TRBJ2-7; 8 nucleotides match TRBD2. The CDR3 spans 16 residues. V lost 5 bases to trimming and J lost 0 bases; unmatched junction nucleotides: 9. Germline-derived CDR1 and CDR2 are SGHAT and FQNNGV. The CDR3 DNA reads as TGTGCCAGCAGCAGGGGCCGGGGGGGGACCTCCTACGAGCAGTACTTC. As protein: CASSRGRGGTSYEQYF.

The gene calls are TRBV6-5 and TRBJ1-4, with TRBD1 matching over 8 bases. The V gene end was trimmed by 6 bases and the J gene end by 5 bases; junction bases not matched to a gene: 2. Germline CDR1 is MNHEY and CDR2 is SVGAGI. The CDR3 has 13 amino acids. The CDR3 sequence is CASRRTGNEKLFF. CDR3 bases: TGTGCCAGCAGGAGGACAGGGAATGAAAAACTGTTTTTT.

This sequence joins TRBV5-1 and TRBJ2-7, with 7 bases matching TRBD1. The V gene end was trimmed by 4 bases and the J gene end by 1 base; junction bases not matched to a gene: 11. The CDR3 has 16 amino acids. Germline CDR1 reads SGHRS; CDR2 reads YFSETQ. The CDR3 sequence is CASSPARDRDSYEQYF. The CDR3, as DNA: TGCGCCAGCAGCCCTGCGAGAGACAGGGATTCCTACGAGCAGTACTTC.